The 2 T cell receptor beta chains given below trace back to one sample, sequenced in a study of T cells in Graves' hyperthyroidism and ophthalmopathy. RNA transcripts were the template for amplifying TCR beta CDR3 regions. With the HTBI primer set, the TCR CDR3 went through a first round of RT-PCR. TCRdb re-analysed the multiplex PCR reads in MiXCR, keeping a single row per CDR3 protein. The table lists some 340,000 distinct CDR3 sequences, approximately 13% of them singletons. Sequenced sample: blood. The receptors originated from a woman in her forties with Graves' ophthalmopathy.

This clonotype was seen a few times. J is TRBJ2-3 and V is TRBV28; D not certain. Germline CDR1 MDHEN, CDR2 SYDVKM. The CDR3 is made up of 13 amino acids. The V end was cut by 8 bases, the J end by 4 bases, with 13 bases between. CDR3: CASCKDKADTQYF. For the CDR3, the DNA is TGTGCCAGCTGTAAGGATAAGGCAGATACGCAGTATTTT.

This clonotype was counted many times. In nucleotides, the CDR3 is TGTGCCAGTAGTGCGCGGGCGAACACTGAAGCTTTCTTT. Protein: CASSARANTEAFF. This chain uses TRBV19 with TRBJ1-1; D is unresolved. V gave up 5 bases and J gave up 1 base, with 8 bases separating them. This CDR3 has 13 residues. Per the germline V gene, CDR1 is LNHDA and CDR2 is SQIVND (reference sequence).